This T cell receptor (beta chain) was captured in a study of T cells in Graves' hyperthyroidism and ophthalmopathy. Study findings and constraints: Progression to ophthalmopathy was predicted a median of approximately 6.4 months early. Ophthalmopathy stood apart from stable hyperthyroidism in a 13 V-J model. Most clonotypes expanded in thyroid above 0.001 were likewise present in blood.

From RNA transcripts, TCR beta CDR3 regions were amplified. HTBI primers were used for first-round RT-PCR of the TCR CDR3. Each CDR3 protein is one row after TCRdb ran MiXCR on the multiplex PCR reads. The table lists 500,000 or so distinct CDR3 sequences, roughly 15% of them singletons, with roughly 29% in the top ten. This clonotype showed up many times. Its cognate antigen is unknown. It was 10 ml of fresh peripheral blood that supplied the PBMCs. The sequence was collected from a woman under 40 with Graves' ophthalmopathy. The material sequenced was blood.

The CDR3 coding sequence is TGTGCCAGCATCCCAGTTGGGAACACTGAAGCTTTCTTT. Translated: CASIPVGNTEAFF. The V gene is TRBV6-1, the J gene TRBJ1-1; no clear D gene. The germline CDR1 and CDR2 sequences are MNHNS and SASEGT. V shed 7 bases and J shed 1 base, with 10 bases lying between them. The CDR3 is 13 residues long.